A selection of T cell receptor beta chains follows, all from one sample in a study of shared clonotypes between healthy human individuals. Profiled with immunoSEQ multiplex PCR; TCRdb holds only in-frame clones, not every one. The repertoire has under 1,100,000 clones, around 82% of them found once; the top ten carry under 0.8%. Sequencing was carried out using memory CD4+ T cells from PBMCs. Source of these receptors: a man aged 18-30 years in good health. Some clones in this sample may be carry-over from other donors' samples. Each CDR3 is given with its conserved first and last residue. Each record gives: D gene, J gene, clone size, V gene, CDR3 protein, CDR3 DNA. A D gene is named only where the DNA matches it firmly. Where a row states a size, it is once, few, many or the class of an expanded clone; other rows omit it.

.	TRBJ1-1	.	TRBV7-2	CASSSTPGNTEAFF	TGTGCCAGCAGTTCTACCCCGGGTAACACTGAAGCTTTCTTT
.	TRBJ1-3	.	TRBV5-6	CASGLPGNTIYF	TGTGCCAGCGGGTTGCCTGGAAACACCATATATTTT
TRBD1	TRBJ2-7	.	TRBV10-3	CAIRTGGYEQYF	TGTGCCATCAGAACAGGGGGTTACGAGCAGTACTTC
.	TRBJ1-4	.	TRBV9	CASSVFGTLNEKLFF	TGTGCCAGCAGCGTTTTCGGGACACTTAATGAAAAACTGTTTTTT
.	TRBJ2-1	few	TRBV5-1	CASSSGTANEQFF	TGCGCCAGCAGCTCCGGGACTGCCAATGAGCAGTTCTTC
TRBD1	TRBJ1-5	.	TRBV27	CASSPGQGTAQPQHF	TGTGCCAGCAGCCCTGGACAGGGTACCGCTCAGCCCCAGCATTTT
.	TRBJ2-2	.	TRBV28	CASSSLQGLRFGELFF	TGTGCCAGCAGTTCGCTCCAGGGGTTAAGGTTCGGGGAGCTGTTTTTT
.	TRBJ1-5	once	TRBV2	CASSEDLLGRGSQGWVVVQPQHF	TGTGCCAGCAGTGAAGACTTGTTAGGTAGGGGGTCTCAAGGTTGGGTCGTTGTTCAGCCCCAGCATTTT
.	TRBJ1-1	.	TRBV7-6	CASSLDPARDTEAFF	TGTGCCAGCAGCTTAGATCCAGCACGGGACACTGAAGCTTTCTTT
TRBD1	TRBJ1-2	many	TRBV2	CAGLGQGYGYTF	TGTGCCGGACTTGGACAGGGCTATGGCTACACCTTC
TRBD1	TRBJ2-5	.	TRBV18	CASSPFFRLRGQGVQETQYF	TGTGCCAGCTCACCATTTTTCCGATTGAGGGGACAGGGGGTCCAAGAGACCCAGTACTTC
.	TRBJ2-3	.	TRBV5-6	CASSLGPQPDTQYF	TGTGCCAGCAGCTTGGGTCCGCAACCAGATACGCAGTATTTT
.	TRBJ2-2	.	TRBV10-2	CASSVSPGGRRWGELFF	TGCGCCAGCTCGGTATCGCCCGGGGGGCGTCGGTGGGGGGAGCTGTTTTTT
.	TRBJ1-3	.	TRBV28	CASSTYRGLGNTIYF	TGTGCCAGCAGTACTTATCGGGGGCTCGGAAACACCATATATTTT
.	TRBJ1-5	.	TRBV19	CASTQEGLSNQPQHF	TGTGCCAGTACCCAAGAGGGTCTAAGCAATCAGCCCCAGCATTTT
.	TRBJ2-5	.	TRBV7-9	CASSGSLDNQETQYF	.
.	TRBJ2-6	.	TRBV15	CATSLGKTPGANVLTF	TGTGCCACCAGCCTAGGGAAGACACCTGGGGCCAACGTCCTGACTTTC
.	TRBJ1-1	once	TRBV30	CAWSRAGPVAFF	TGTGCCTGGAGTAGGGCAGGGCCGGTAGCTTTCTTT
.	TRBJ1-5	.	TRBV28	CASSRGEADNQPQHF	TGTGCCAGCAGTCGCGGGGAGGCCGACAATCAGCCCCAGCATTTT
.	TRBJ2-6	.	TRBV5-8	CASSLGRSFSGANVLTF	TGTGCCAGCAGCTTGGGACGCTCCTTCAGTGGGGCCAACGTCCTGACTTTC
.	TRBJ1-5	.	TRBV7-9	CASSQSGGFQPQHF	TGTGCCAGCAGCCAATCTGGGGGGTTTCAGCCCCAGCATTTT
.	TRBJ1-2	.	TRBV5-4	CASSLDAGGYGYTF	TGTGCCAGCAGCTTGGACGCGGGCGGGTATGGCTACACCTTC
.	TRBJ1-6	.	TRBV7-8	CASSLVGQGFPLHF	TGTGCCAGCAGCTTAGTGGGGCAGGGGTTTCCCCTCCACTTT
.	TRBJ2-7	.	TRBV5-1	CASSLGQIFYEQYF	TGCGCCAGCAGCTTGGGACAGATATTCTACGAGCAGTACTTC
.	TRBJ1-2	.	TRBV7-6	CASSLDGVGYTF	TGTGCCAGCAGCTTAGATGGGGTAGGCTACACCTTC
.	TRBJ2-2	few	TRBV5-4	CASSLGLGNTGELFF	TGTGCCAGCAGCTTAGGTCTAGGAAACACCGGGGAGCTGTTTTTT
.	TRBJ2-2	.	TRBV18	CASSPTISSATGELFF	TGTGCCAGCTCACCAACGATTTCTAGCGCCACCGGGGAGCTGTTTTTT
.	TRBJ1-1	.	TRBV6-1	CASKGGSGTEAFF	TGTGCCAGCAAGGGGGGTTCGGGCACTGAAGCTTTCTTT
TRBD2	TRBJ2-1	.	TRBV7-2	CASSPPDYQRGGREQFF	TGTGCCAGCAGCCCGCCTGACTACCAGCGGGGGGGGCGGGAGCAGTTCTTC
TRBD2	TRBJ2-2	few	TRBV5-1	CASSFPLLAGGGSNTGELFF	TGCGCCAGCAGCTTTCCCCTGCTAGCGGGAGGGGGGTCGAACACCGGGGAGCTGTTTTTT
.	TRBJ2-3	.	TRBV6-1	CASSERPGDTQYF	TGTGCCAGCAGTGAACGGCCCGGGGATACGCAGTATTTT
TRBD2	TRBJ2-7	.	TRBV28	CASSVQTSRWDEQYF	TGTGCCAGCAGTGTCCAGACTAGCCGATGGGACGAGCAGTACTTC
.	TRBJ2-7	few	TRBV15	CATSRDRYEQYF	TGTGCCACCAGCAGAGATAGGTACGAGCAGTACTTC
.	TRBJ1-1	once	TRBV5-6	CASSLSGRTEAFF	TGTGCCAGCAGCTTGTCAGGGAGGACTGAAGCTTTCTTT
.	TRBJ2-1	.	TRBV19	CASSISAGDSYNEQFF	TGTGCCAGTAGTATCTCGGCGGGTGACTCCTACAATGAGCAGTTCTTC
.	TRBJ2-1	.	TRBV7-3	CASSPNLAYNEQFF	TGTGCCAGCAGCCCCAACCTAGCCTACAATGAGCAGTTCTTC
.	TRBJ2-2	.	TRBV25-1	CASSGPLNTGELFF	TGTGCCAGCAGTGGTCCTTTGAACACCGGGGAGCTGTTTTTT
.	TRBJ2-7	.	TRBV5-6	CASSLEGLEQYF	TGTGCCAGCAGCTTAGAGGGACTCGAGCAGTACTTC
.	TRBJ1-4	.	TRBV6-4	CASSDLGTSVRSEKLFF	TGTGCCAGCAGTGACTTAGGGACGTCGGTTCGGAGTGAAAAACTGTTTTTT
.	TRBJ2-7	.	TRBV5-1	CASSPLRGGQSSEQYF	TGCGCCAGCAGCCCGTTGCGGGGCGGGCAGTCCTCCGAGCAGTACTTC
.	TRBJ1-4	.	TRBV5-8	CASSLLQGPYEKLFF	TGTGCCAGCAGCTTGTTGCAGGGTCCCTATGAAAAACTGTTTTTT
.	TRBJ2-5	.	TRBV2	CASSENTQGTQYF	TGTGCCAGCAGTGAAAACACACAGGGGACCCAGTACTTC
TRBD1	TRBJ2-1	.	TRBV11-2	CASSPGPGTGYNEQFF	TGTGCCAGCAGCCCCGGACCCGGGACAGGATACAATGAGCAGTTCTTC
.	TRBJ2-7	.	TRBV28	CASSRQWAEQYF	TGTGCCAGCAGTCGACAGTGGGCAGAGCAGTACTTC
TRBD1	TRBJ2-5	.	TRBV2	CASSGTGRSETQYF	TGTGCCAGCAGTGGGACAGGGAGGTCAGAGACCCAGTACTTC
.	TRBJ2-2	once	TRBV7-3	CASSLTAATGELFF	TGTGCCAGCAGCTTAACAGCAGCCACCGGGGAGCTGTTTTTT
.	TRBJ1-1	.	TRBV5-6	CASSLAGEAFF	TGTGCCAGCAGCTTGGCCGGTGAAGCTTTCTTT
.	TRBJ1-5	.	TRBV11-3	CASSLDLAVLSNQPQHF	TGTGCCAGCAGCTTAGATCTGGCAGTTTTAAGCAATCAGCCCCAGCATTTT
.	TRBJ2-5	.	TRBV4-3	CASSQDWAGSMSAQYF	TGCGCCAGCAGCCAAGATTGGGCAGGGTCAATGTCGGCCCAGTACTTC
.	TRBJ2-7	.	TRBV9	CASSTQTGSYEQYF	TGTGCCAGCAGCACCCAGACAGGCTCCTACGAGCAGTACTTC
.	TRBJ1-5	few	TRBV23-1	CASSQFKGRGQPQHF	TGCGCCAGCAGTCAATTTAAGGGGCGAGGTCAGCCCCAGCATTTT
TRBD2	TRBJ2-1	.	TRBV18	CASSLTSGTYNEQFF	TGTGCCAGCTCCCTTACTAGCGGCACCTACAATGAGCAGTTCTTC
TRBD2	TRBJ2-2	.	TRBV7-8	CASSTRRGEGRVAGELFF	TGTGCCAGCAGCACCAGGCGGGGGGAGGGCCGCGTCGCCGGGGAGCTGTTTTTT
TRBD1	TRBJ2-3	few	TRBV27	CASSTSGQARIRTDTQYF	TGTGCCAGCAGCACTAGTGGACAGGCCAGAATTCGGACAGATACGCAGTATTTT